A selection of T cell receptor beta chains follows, all from one sample in a study of blood T cell repertoires in COVID-19. Clones were sequenced by immunoSEQ multiplex PCR, and TCRdb holds only the in-frame ones, with some missing. The sample lists some 250,000 clones, around 89% occurring once. The sample consisted of peripheral blood. The source is a woman aged 40 to 50 who had recovered from COVID-19. CDR3s include the opening cysteine and the closing phenylalanine or tryptophan. Fields, in order: V gene, clone size, D gene, J gene, CDR3 protein, CDR3 DNA. The D gene is left open where the match is weak. Size is stated for part of the rows, as once, few or many counts, or as a class when the clone is expanded.

TRBV9	.	TRBD1	TRBJ1-4	CASSVGQGVGKLFF	TGTGCCAGCAGCGTGGGACAGGGGGTGGGAAAACTGTTTTTT
TRBV30	.	.	TRBJ1-4	CAWSVRVGVGEKLFF	TGTGCCTGGAGTGTACGGGTAGGGGTTGGAGAAAAACTGTTTTTT
TRBV10-3	.	.	TRBJ1-1	CAGGTNTEAFF	TGTGCCGGGGGGACGAACACTGAAGCTTTCTTT
TRBV9	.	TRBD2	TRBJ2-1	CASSPRAGTYNEQFF	TGTGCCAGCAGCCCCAGAGCGGGAACCTACAATGAGCAGTTCTTC
TRBV6-5	.	.	TRBJ2-1	CASSYGGGREQFF	TGTGCCAGCAGTTATGGGGGGGGCCGTGAGCAGTTCTTC
TRBV7-9	.	.	TRBJ2-7	CASSLALAGAEQYF	TGTGCCAGCAGCTTAGCGCTCGCTGGGGCCGAGCAGTACTTC
TRBV2	few	.	TRBJ1-5	CASSGSEINQPQHF	TGTGCCAGCAGCGGCAGCGAGATAAATCAGCCCCAGCATTTT
TRBV19	once	.	TRBJ2-1	CASSGGTEDNEQFF	TGTGCCAGTAGTGGTGGGACTGAGGACAATGAGCAGTTCTTC
TRBV24-1	.	.	TRBJ2-5	CATSEPGQRTQYF	TGTGCCACCAGTGAACCCGGACAGCGGACCCAGTACTTC
TRBV7-3	.	.	TRBJ2-7	CASSLSWAGPYEQYF	TGTGCCAGCAGCTTAAGTTGGGCAGGGCCCTACGAGCAGTACTTC
TRBV7-2	.	.	TRBJ1-2	CASSLVRGLVYGYTF	TGTGCCAGCAGCTTAGTGCGGGGGCTGGTCTATGGCTACACCTTC
TRBV7-2	.	.	TRBJ2-5	CASSPRGGTQETQYF	TGTGCCAGCAGCCCTAGGGGGGGCACTCAAGAGACCCAGTACTTC
TRBV10-3	.	TRBD2	TRBJ2-2	CATSIGLAGGRNTGELFF	TGTGCCACCTCCATCGGACTAGCGGGAGGGAGGAACACCGGGGAGCTGTTTTTT
TRBV29-1	.	.	TRBJ2-1	CSVEDSTGRWPYNEQFF	TGCAGCGTTGAAGACTCGACAGGTAGGTGGCCCTACAATGAGCAGTTCTTC
TRBV19	.	TRBD2	TRBJ2-1	CASSIVSGEVGSYNEQFF	TGTGCCAGTAGTATTGTTAGCGGGGAGGTCGGGTCCTACAATGAGCAGTTCTTC
TRBV10-1	.	TRBD2	TRBJ2-1	CASTPVGLVPDEQFF	TGCGCCAGCACCCCCGTGGGACTAGTTCCGGATGAGCAGTTCTTC
TRBV25-1	.	.	TRBJ2-1	CASSPPGDYNEQFF	TGTGCCAGCAGCCCCCCGGGGGACTACAATGAGCAGTTCTTC
TRBV3-1/TRBV3-2	.	.	TRBJ1-6	CASSQVGGGNSPLHF	TGTGCCAGCAGCCAAGTGGGAGGGGGAAATTCACCCCTCCACTTT
TRBV6-5	.	.	TRBJ2-1	CASTLGPGSYNEQFF	TGTGCCAGCACCCTGGGGCCGGGCTCCTACAATGAGCAGTTCTTC
TRBV7-9	.	.	TRBJ2-2	CASSSGWGDGELFF	TGTGCCAGCAGCTCCGGCTGGGGGGACGGGGAGCTGTTTTTT
TRBV7-2	.	.	TRBJ1-2	CASSLDGGRVYTF	TGTGCCAGCAGCTTAGATGGGGGCAGGGTCTACACCTTC
TRBV3-1/TRBV3-2	once	.	TRBJ2-3	CASSSGGGHRADTQYF	TGTGCCAGCAGCTCCGGAGGGGGCCATCGCGCAGATACGCAGTATTTT
TRBV20-1	.	.	TRBJ2-3	CSVRSTDTQYF	TGCAGTGTACGGAGCACAGATACGCAGTATTTT
TRBV25-1	.	.	TRBJ2-1	CASSERLLYNEQFF	TGTGCCAGCAGTGAGAGACTTCTCTACAATGAGCAGTTCTTC
TRBV5-4	once	TRBD2	TRBJ2-3	CASRGTSGADTQYF	TGTGCCAGCCGGGGGACTAGCGGCGCAGATACGCAGTATTTT
TRBV7-6	.	.	TRBJ2-1	CASSLGVSLSNEQFF	TGTGCCAGCAGCTTAGGTGTGTCCCTAAGCAATGAGCAGTTCTTC
TRBV4-3	.	.	TRBJ1-3	CASSQDGGIGPGNTIYF	TGCGCCAGCAGCCAAGATGGGGGGATCGGCCCGGGGAACACCATATATTTT
TRBV7-9	.	.	TRBJ2-3	CASSSTRDTDTQYF	TGTGCCAGCAGCTCAACCAGGGACACAGATACGCAGTATTTT
TRBV19	.	.	TRBJ1-5	CASSPRVFPPQHF	TGTGCCAGTAGTCCACGGGTGTTTCCGCCCCAGCATTTT
TRBV18	.	TRBD1	TRBJ1-1	CASSPPGTGKNTEAFF	TGTGCCAGCTCACCACCGGGGACAGGGAAGAACACTGAAGCTTTCTTT
TRBV27	many	TRBD1	TRBJ1-1	CASSSFLRQGANTEAFF	TGTGCCAGCAGCTCCTTCCTAAGACAGGGGGCGAACACTGAAGCTTTCTTT
TRBV3-1/TRBV3-2	once	TRBD1	TRBJ1-1	CASSPGQVNTEAFF	TGTGCCAGCAGCCCCGGACAGGTGAACACTGAAGCTTTCTTT
TRBV4-3	.	.	TRBJ2-7	CASSQAVGSSYEQYF	TGCGCCAGCAGCCAAGCTGTAGGGAGCTCCTACGAGCAGTACTTC
TRBV6-2/TRBV6-3	.	.	TRBJ1-3	CASSPSTPQAGAGNTIYF	TGTGCCAGCAGCCCATCGACCCCACAGGCGGGAGCTGGAAACACCATATATTTT
TRBV25-1	.	.	TRBJ1-4	CASSDVGGNEKLFF	TGTGCCAGCAGTGACGTCGGGGGGAATGAAAAACTGTTTTTT
TRBV7-9	.	TRBD1	TRBJ2-2	CASPPGGGYTGELFF	TGTGCCAGCCCCCCAGGGGGCGGCTACACCGGGGAGCTGTTTTTT
TRBV24-1	.	.	TRBJ2-3	CATSEAGKTDTQYF	TGTGCCACCAGTGAGGCCGGGAAAACAGATACGCAGTATTTT
TRBV7-6	.	.	TRBJ2-7	CASSRDTPGYEQYF	TGTGCCAGCAGCCGGGACACACCGGGGTACGAGCAGTACTTC
TRBV30	.	TRBD1	TRBJ1-3	CAWEDRASSGNTIYF	TGTGCCTGGGAGGACAGGGCGAGCTCTGGAAACACCATATATTTT
TRBV2	once	TRBD2	TRBJ2-7	CASRAGTSGPYEQYF	TGTGCCAGCAGGGCCGGGACTAGCGGTCCCTACGAGCAGTACTTC
TRBV2	few	.	TRBJ2-5	CASRMGPTEGETQYF	TGTGCCAGCAGGATGGGACCGACGGAGGGGGAGACCCAGTACTTC
TRBV30	.	TRBD2	TRBJ2-2	CAWTWGSGSGELFF	TGTGCCTGGACTTGGGGTAGCGGGAGCGGGGAGCTGTTTTTT
TRBV6-2/TRBV6-3	.	TRBD2	TRBJ2-5	CASSYPQGLAGVPRETQYF	TGTGCCAGCAGTTACCCACAGGGACTAGCGGGAGTCCCCCGAGAGACCCAGTACTTC
TRBV18	.	.	TRBJ2-7	CASSPVSGYYEQYF	TGTGCCAGCTCACCGGTCAGCGGGTACTACGAGCAGTACTTC
TRBV2	.	.	TRBJ1-1	CASSDGHTSTEAFF	TGTGCCAGCAGTGATGGCCACACAAGCACTGAAGCTTTCTTT
TRBV4-3	once	.	TRBJ2-1	CASSPPWRGLYNEQFF	TGCGCCAGCAGCCCCCCTTGGCGCGGGCTGTACAATGAGCAGTTCTTC
TRBV19	.	.	TRBJ1-1	CASTLPRGPDTEAFF	TGTGCCAGTACCCTCCCGCGGGGGCCGGACACTGAAGCTTTCTTT
TRBV30	.	TRBD1	TRBJ2-5	CAWSLTGGWETQYF	TGTGCCTGGAGTCTGACAGGGGGGTGGGAGACCCAGTACTTC
TRBV7-2	.	.	TRBJ2-2	CASSRPGAGELFF	TGTGCCAGCAGCCGCCCCGGGGCCGGGGAGCTGTTTTTT
TRBV5-1	.	.	TRBJ2-7	CASSLSSLGGEQYF	TGCGCCAGCAGCTTGTCGTCCTTGGGGGGCGAGCAGTACTTC
TRBV7-2	.	TRBD1	TRBJ1-6	CASSPPQGSRSYNSPLHF	TGTGCCAGCAGCCCACCACAGGGGAGTCGCTCCTATAATTCACCCCTCCACTTT
TRBV29-1	.	TRBD2	TRBJ2-2	CSVVGLAGTGELFF	TGCAGCGTTGTTGGCCTAGCGGGCACCGGGGAGCTGTTTTTT
TRBV5-1	.	.	TRBJ1-2	CASSSPPRGGYTF	TGCGCCAGCAGCTCCCCACCCCGGGGAGGCTACACCTTC
TRBV6-6	.	.	TRBJ1-1	CASSRGGGGTEAFF	TGTGCCAGCAGCCGGGGGGGTGGGGGCACTGAAGCTTTCTTT